The clone carrying this T cell receptor beta chain was seen repeatedly, ten times or more. The target antigen is unknown. The sample originates from a study of blood T cells in healthy people across ages. This CDR3 spans 14 amino acids. Germline V gene sequence: CDR1 DFQATT, CDR2 SNEGSKA (reference sequence). V shed 6 bases, J shed 2 bases, and the junction held 8 bases outside the gene matches. Study conclusions and caveats: Roughly linearly, TCR beta diversity per million T cells fell as age increased. Long-lived donors exceeded aged donors in naive CD4+ cells and diversity. For the donors, CMV status was unknown and possibly confounded expanded clonotype changes.

For the second PCR, which ran for about 6 to 11 cycles, a sample-barcoded 5' primer and a J-beta primer mix were used. Through a template-switch adaptor with 12 random nucleotides, each cDNA molecule received a tag. TCRdb re-analysed the 5' RACE reads in MiXCR, keeping a single row per CDR3 protein. The table has about 930,000 distinct CDR3 sequences, just under 30% seen once. This sample was shared with a second study, whose subject was T cells of mothers and their children.

Sequencing input: blood. The clonotype comes from a middle-aged woman in good health. This chain uses TRBV20-1 with TRBJ2-5; 8 nucleotides align to TRBD2. Written as DNA, the CDR3 is TGCAGTGCGGTTAGCGGGAACGAACAAGAGACCCAGTACTTC. Its translation: CSAVSGNEQETQYF.